This T cell receptor beta chain was obtained from a study of shared clonotypes between healthy human individuals. Across the whole study: Those who served as donors were a couple of women and a few men between the ages of 18 and 49.

CDR3 size: 14 residues. V was cut by 1 base and J by 1 base, with 8 bases left in between. The germline CDR1 and CDR2 sequences are SGDLS and YYNGEE. Genomic DNA per cell subset filled all wells of several immunoSEQ plates. Unsorted PBMC DNA sequencing spanned ten immunoSEQ deep assay plates. Using immunoSEQ multiplex PCR, the repertoire was profiled, and TCRdb retains in-frame clones only, with some absent. The sample consists of about 560,000 clones, around three quarters of them appearing once. Within Nashville, Tennessee resided all donors, each a Caucasian adult. The receptor was isolated from a woman in her 40s in good health. Some clones in this sample may be carry-over from other donors' samples. V is TRBV9 and J is TRBJ1-1; no clear D gene. The sample consisted of PBMCs. The CDR3 coding sequence is TGTGCCAGCAGCGTATTTGACGGGAACACTGAAGCTTTCTTT. Translation gives CASSVFDGNTEAFF.